The rows below give T cell receptor beta chains drawn from one sample of a study of blood T cell repertoires in COVID-19. Assay: immunoSEQ multiplex PCR; the TCRdb copy retains only in-frame clones and omits some. Counted here are about 89,000 clones, 90% to 95% occurring once; the ten biggest clones make up about 4.1%. The specimen was peripheral blood. The receptors here all came from a human donor with active COVID-19. The donor label of this sample is uncertain. The CDR3 runs from the conserved cysteine through the conserved F or W. The D gene is left open where the match is weak. Size is stated for part of the rows, as once, few or many counts, or as a class when the clone is expanded.

J | D | size | V | DNA | CDR3
TRBJ2-3 | - | - | TRBV20-1 | TGCAGTGCTATGCGATGGGATACGCAGTATTTT | CSAMRWDTQYF
TRBJ2-6 | - | - | TRBV19 | TGTGCCAGTAGTATCCTCTCCTCTGGGGCCAACGTCCTGACTTTC | CASSILSSGANVLTF
TRBJ2-7 | - | - | TRBV3-1/TRBV3-2 | TGTGCCAGCAGCCAGCTTTCTAGCCCCGTGTATTACTACGAGCAGTACTTC | CASSQLSSPVYYYEQYF
TRBJ2-7 | TRBD2 | - | TRBV11-2 | TGTGCCAGCAGCGAGGGGACTAGCGTTAGCGAGCAGTACTTC | CASSEGTSVSEQYF
TRBJ2-5 | TRBD1 | - | TRBV3-1/TRBV3-2 | TGTGCCAGCAGCCGGACAGGGCTAAGGGAGACCCAGTACTTC | CASSRTGLRETQYF
TRBJ2-3 | - | - | TRBV27 | TGTGCCAGCGGCCAGACAGATACGCAGTATTTT | CASGQTDTQYF
TRBJ2-6 | - | - | TRBV18 | TGTGCCAGCTCACCGAACAGAGCCTCTGGGGCCAACGTCCTGACTTTC | CASSPNRASGANVLTF
TRBJ1-2 | - | - | TRBV4-2 | TGTGCCAGCAGCCCTGGACAGAATACTAACTATGGCTACACCTTC | CASSPGQNTNYGYTF
TRBJ1-5 | - | few | TRBV19 | TGTGCCAGTAGTAACAGGAATCAGCCCCAGCATTTT | CASSNRNQPQHF
TRBJ1-3 | - | - | TRBV28 | TGTGCCAGCAGTTTATGGTTCACAGCTACCTCTGGAAACACCATATATTTT | CASSLWFTATSGNTIYF
TRBJ2-7 | TRBD2 | - | TRBV3-1/TRBV3-2 | TGTGCCAGCAGTTTCACTAGCGGGAGCTACGAGCAGTACTTC | CASSFTSGSYEQYF
TRBJ2-7 | TRBD1 | - | TRBV5-8 | TGTGCCAGCAGCCAACTCGGGACAGTTAAGGCTGAGCAGTACTTC | CASSQLGTVKAEQYF
TRBJ2-7 | - | - | TRBV7-8 | TGTGCCAGCAGCCTCGACACTGCCTCCTACGAGCAGTACTTC | CASSLDTASYEQYF
TRBJ2-3 | - | once | TRBV5-1 | TGCGCCAGCAGCTCCCAGGGGCTCGGCACAGATACGCAGTATTTT | CASSSQGLGTDTQYF
TRBJ1-4 | - | once | TRBV5-1 | TGCGCCAGCAGCATTGGACAGTCGGCAACTAATGAAAAACTGTTTTTT | CASSIGQSATNEKLFF
TRBJ2-5 | - | - | TRBV5-8 | TGTGCCAGCAGCTTGGGGCGCGGGGTAGCACAAGAGACCCAGTACTTC | CASSLGRGVAQETQYF
TRBJ2-3 | - | - | TRBV4-1 | TGCGCCAGCAGCCAAGGGGGGCGGAGGGGAGGGGTTCCCACCACAGATACGCAGTATTTT | CASSQGGRRGGVPTTDTQYF
TRBJ2-7 | - | - | TRBV18 | TGTGCCAGCTCACCGTCCAGCGGGTCATCCTACGAGCAGTACTTC | CASSPSSGSSYEQYF
TRBJ1-2 | - | once | TRBV11-3 | TGTGCCAGCAGCCCTCCATCTGGGGCCCCGGGTGGCTACACCTTC | CASSPPSGAPGGYTF
TRBJ2-7 | - | few | TRBV5-6 | TGTGCCAGCAGCTTGAGTCCGGGATCCTACGAGCAGTACTTC | CASSLSPGSYEQYF
TRBJ2-7 | TRBD2 | - | TRBV4-1 | TGCGCCAGCAGCCAGGCTGGCGGGGGGGTCTACGAGCAGTACTTC | CASSQAGGGVYEQYF
TRBJ1-2 | TRBD1 | - | TRBV18 | TGTGCCAGCTCACCTCGGACAGGGGTTAACTATGGCTACACCTTC | CASSPRTGVNYGYTF
TRBJ2-2 | - | - | TRBV9 | TGTGCCAGCAGCGTAGAGCCAGGGCGGACCGGGGAGCTGTTTTTT | CASSVEPGRTGELFF
TRBJ1-1 | TRBD1 | - | TRBV18 | TGTGCCAGCTCCCCCGGACAGGGCGGATATTGGTCTGTCGGCACTGAAGCTTTCTTT | CASSPGQGGYWSVGTEAFF
TRBJ1-6 | - | - | TRBV9 | TGTGCCAGCAGCGTGAATAGAGAGTCACCCCTCCACTTT | CASSVNRESPLHF
TRBJ2-7 | - | - | TRBV5-4 | TGTGCCAGCAGCTTGGGGGGGACTTCCTCCTACGAGCAGTACTTC | CASSLGGTSSYEQYF
TRBJ1-1 | TRBD1 | - | TRBV11-3 | TGTGCCAGCAGCTTGGACAGGGTGAACACTGAAGCTTTCTTT | CASSLDRVNTEAFF
TRBJ2-7 | TRBD1 | - | TRBV12-5 | TGTGCTAGTGGTCCCCATAGGACAGGGTCCTACGAGCAGTACTTC | CASGPHRTGSYEQYF
TRBJ1-2 | TRBD1 | - | TRBV9 | TGTGCCAGCAGCGACCGGGGACAGGGCTCCTATGGCTACACCTTC | CASSDRGQGSYGYTF
TRBJ2-7 | TRBD2 | - | TRBV28 | TGTGCCAGCAGTTCGTCTAGGGGGGGGACTAGCGGGAGCCACTACGAGCAGTACTTC | CASSSSRGGTSGSHYEQYF
TRBJ2-7 | - | - | TRBV4-1 | TGCGCCAGCAGCCAAGTTTCAGTCTACGAGCAGTACTTC | CASSQVSVYEQYF
TRBJ2-7 | TRBD1 | - | TRBV6-1 | TGTGCCAGCAGTGAAGCTGCAGGGGGCGTATACGAGCAGTACTTC | CASSEAAGGVYEQYF
TRBJ2-1 | - | - | TRBV6-1 | TGTGCCAGCAGTGAATTTCTGCAGGTCCCTTACAATGAGCAGTTCTTC | CASSEFLQVPYNEQFF
TRBJ1-3 | - | - | TRBV7-6 | TGTGCCAGCAGCTTATGGTCCAGGGGTATAATTGGAAACACCATATATTTT | CASSLWSRGIIGNTIYF
TRBJ2-7 | TRBD2 | - | TRBV7-8 | TGTGCCAGCAGCTTTAGTAGCGGGAGCGCCATTTCCTACGAGCAGTACTTC | CASSFSSGSAISYEQYF
TRBJ2-7 | TRBD2 | - | TRBV5-1 | TGCGCCAGCAGCCCACCAGCGGGAGTGTCGGGGCAGTACTTC | CASSPPAGVSGQYF
TRBJ2-7 | - | - | TRBV5-4 | TGTGCCAGCACCCGGGACTCCCTCTCCTACGAGCAGTACTTC | CASTRDSLSYEQYF
TRBJ2-5 | - | once | TRBV27 | TGTGCCAGCAGTTTCCCAGGAGGAGAGACCCAGTACTTC | CASSFPGGETQYF
TRBJ1-5 | - | - | TRBV7-2 | TGTGCCAGCAGCTTAAGTGCAGGGAACAATCAGCCCCAGCATTTT | CASSLSAGNNQPQHF
TRBJ1-4 | - | - | TRBV6-8 | TGTGCCAGCAGATCACGAGCCCGTCGAGCAGGTGAAAAACTGTTTTTT | CASRSRARRAGEKLFF
TRBJ2-7 | TRBD2 | - | TRBV5-1 | TGCGCCAGCAGCTTGGCCACCCAGGCTAGCGGGGGGTACGAGCAGTACTTC | CASSLATQASGGYEQYF
TRBJ1-1 | - | - | TRBV6-5 | TGTGCCAGCAGCCCCGGGGGAGTCATGAACACTGAAGCTTTCTTT | CASSPGGVMNTEAFF
TRBJ2-1 | TRBD2 | - | TRBV7-9 | TGTGCCAGCAGCTTTTCCTCCGGGACTAGCAGGGTTAATGAGCAGTTCTTC | CASSFSSGTSRVNEQFF
TRBJ1-5 | TRBD1 | - | TRBV7-8 | TGTGCCAGCAGCTTAGGGTGGGACAGGGATCAGCCCCAGCATTTT | CASSLGWDRDQPQHF
TRBJ2-7 | TRBD2 | once | TRBV7-6 | TGTGCCAGCAGTCCTCTTGTCAGCGGGAGTTCTTGCGAGCAGTACTTC | CASSPLVSGSSCEQYF
TRBJ2-3 | - | - | TRBV11-2 | TGTGCCAGCAGCTTAGCTGAGGGTACGCAGTATTTT | CASSLAEGTQYF
TRBJ2-7 | TRBD1 | - | TRBV7-2 | TGTGCCAGCAGCTTAAGGGACAGGGGGCGCCCCTACGAGCAGTACTTC | CASSLRDRGRPYEQYF
TRBJ1-4 | - | - | TRBV19 | TGTGCCAGTAGAAAACAGGGAGGGAAGGAAAAACTGTTTTTT | CASRKQGGKEKLFF
TRBJ1-6 | TRBD1 | - | TRBV2 | TGTGCCAGCAGTATGGGGCAGGGGGCAGAGTCACCCCTCCACTTT | CASSMGQGAESPLHF
TRBJ1-1 | TRBD1 | - | TRBV18 | TGTGCCAGCTCAACAAAACAGGGGTTGAACACTGAAGCTTTCTTT | CASSTKQGLNTEAFF
TRBJ2-3 | TRBD2 | - | TRBV2 | TGTGCCAGCAGTGAGTTTGCGGCTAGCGGAACTAGCACAGATACGCAGTATTTT | CASSEFAASGTSTDTQYF
TRBJ2-1 | TRBD2 | - | TRBV19 | TGTGCCAGTAGTTCATTGCCTTTCGCTAGCGGGAAGGTTGAGCAGTTCTTC | CASSSLPFASGKVEQFF
TRBJ2-5 | - | - | TRBV6-1 | TGTGCCAGCAGTGAAGCCCGGGGGTGGGACGTCTGGGACTTC | CASSEARGWDVWDF
TRBJ2-7 | - | - | TRBV5-1 | TGCGCCAGCAGCGGGGCGGTCTACTCCTACGAGCAGTACTTC | CASSGAVYSYEQYF
TRBJ2-5 | TRBD2 | - | TRBV4-1 | TGCGCCAGCAGCCAAGAAGTGCCTAGCGGTGAAGAGACCCAGTACTTC | CASSQEVPSGEETQYF